A selection of T cell receptor beta chains follows, all from one sample in a study of T cell repertoires in cytomegalovirus infection. Antigens for these TCRs are unknown. One entry per CDR3 protein, called by TCRdb with MiXCR from the reads. This table holds around 770,000 distinct CDR3 sequences, 25% to 30% found once. Sequenced here: cultured CD8+ T cells from PBMCs, sampled from culture after CMV antigen stimulation. The receptors shown here come from a human donor in good health (CMV status not recorded). Some clones in this sample may be carry-over from other donors' samples. The CDR3 runs from the conserved cysteine through the conserved F or W. D genes are given only for firm matches. Size tells how often a clone was seen (once, few, many) or the class of an expanded clone, and some rows leave it out.

d_gene	v_gene	abundance	j_gene	CDR3nt	CDR3aa
.	TRBV12-3/TRBV12-4	many	TRBJ2-7	TGTGCCAGCAGCGTAGCGAGCGGCGAGCAGTACTTC	CASSVASGEQYF
.	TRBV7-6	.	TRBJ1-2	TGTGCCAGCAGCCCCCTCGGACTGAACTATGGCTACACCTTC	CASSPLGLNYGYTF
.	TRBV27	few	TRBJ2-1	TGTGCCAGCAGTTTATCGACCCCTACATACAATGAGCAGTTCTTC	CASSLSTPTYNEQFF
TRBD1	TRBV6-1	.	TRBJ1-1	TGTGCCATCCTCCTAGACAGGGCTCCTGAAGCTTTCTTT	CAILLDRAPEAFF
.	TRBV6-5	few	TRBJ1-1	TGTGCCAGCAATTTACTGGGGCGCGAGACCACTGAAGCTTTCTTT	CASNLLGRETTEAFF
.	TRBV6-5	few	TRBJ2-2	TGTGCCAGCAGTTACTCGAGGGTGGTGGGACGGACCGGGGAGCTGTTTTTT	CASSYSRVVGRTGELFF
.	TRBV12-3/TRBV12-4	.	TRBJ2-1	TGTGCCAGCATTTTTTCTCTACGGGGGATCCTTTTGAATGAGCAGTTCTTC	CASIFSLRGILLNEQFF
.	TRBV11-2	.	TRBJ2-7	TGTGCCAGCAGCCCACCCCTTCTGGAGGGTCGCGAGCAGTACTTC	CASSPPLLEGREQYF
.	TRBV7-7	few	TRBJ2-1	TGTGCTAGCAGCCTCCACCCCCGGGGGAGCTCCTACAATGAGCAGTTCTTC	CASSLHPRGSSYNEQFF
TRBD1	TRBV6-1	.	TRBJ1-1	TGTGCCAGCAGTGGGGACAGGGGAGCTTTCTTT	CASSGDRGAFF
.	TRBV2	.	TRBJ2-5	TGTGCCAGCATTCCCGGGCCGTTGGAAGAGACCCAGTACTTC	CASIPGPLEETQYF
TRBD1	TRBV7-6	few	TRBJ1-4	TGTGCCAGCAGCTTAGCGACAGGGAGGTACTTAACTAATGAAAAACTGTTTTTT	CASSLATGRYLTNEKLFF
TRBD2	TRBV7-9	few	TRBJ2-3	TGTGCCAGCAGCTTCCCTAGCGGGGGGGCGATAGGAACAGATACGCAGTATTTT	CASSFPSGGAIGTDTQYF
.	TRBV19	.	TRBJ2-3	TGTGCCAGTGCCCGGGATAACACAGATACGCAGTATTTT	CASARDNTDTQYF
TRBD2	TRBV7-2	.	TRBJ2-3	TGTGCCAGCAGCCAGACTAGCGGGGAGATAGATACGCAGTATTTT	CASSQTSGEIDTQYF
TRBD2	TRBV3-1	.	TRBJ2-3	TGTGCCAGCAGCCAAGAATCTGGGACTAGATATACGCAGTATTTT	CASSQESGTRYTQYF
TRBD1	TRBV27	.	TRBJ2-2	TGTGCCAGCAGTTTATGGATCCCGGGACAGGGGGGCACCGGGGAGCTGTTTTTT	CASSLWIPGQGGTGELFF
.	TRBV25-1	.	TRBJ2-1	TGTGCCAGCAGTGAATGGGTCGCAGCAGCCTACAATGAGCAGTTCTTC	CASSEWVAAAYNEQFF
.	TRBV28	.	TRBJ1-4	TGTGCCAGCAGTTTATGGGCCCCTGGGAGGACTAATGAAAAACTGTTTTTT	CASSLWAPGRTNEKLFF
.	TRBV6-1	.	TRBJ2-1	TGTGCCAGCAGTGAAAGGGGCAGGGGCGACTACAATGAGCAGTTCTTC	CASSERGRGDYNEQFF
.	TRBV12-3/TRBV12-4	few	TRBJ2-7	TGTGCCAGCAGTTTACTACCTTGGGGGGCCGAGCAGTACTTC	CASSLLPWGAEQYF
.	TRBV7-2	many	TRBJ2-5	TGTGCCAGCAGCTTAGTTGGGCGGGGGCGACAAGAGACCCAGTACTTC	CASSLVGRGRQETQYF
TRBD1	TRBV7-9	.	TRBJ2-2	TGTGCCAGCAGCACAGGGGGCACCGGGGAGCTGTTTTTT	CASSTGGTGELFF